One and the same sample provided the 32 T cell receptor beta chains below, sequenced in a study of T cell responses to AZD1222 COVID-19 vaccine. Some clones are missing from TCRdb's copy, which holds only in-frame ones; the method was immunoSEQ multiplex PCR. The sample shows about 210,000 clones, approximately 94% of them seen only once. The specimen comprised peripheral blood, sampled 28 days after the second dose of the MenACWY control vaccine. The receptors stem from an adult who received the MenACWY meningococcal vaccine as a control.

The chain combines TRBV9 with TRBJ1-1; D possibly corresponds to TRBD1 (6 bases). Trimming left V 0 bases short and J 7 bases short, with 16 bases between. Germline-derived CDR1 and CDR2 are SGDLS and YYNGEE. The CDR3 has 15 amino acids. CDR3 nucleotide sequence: TGTGCCAGCAGCGTAGACCCCACGGGGGCGAGTGAAGCTTTCTTT. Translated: CASSVDPTGASEAFF.

The CDR3 sequence is CASSLETSYEQYF. Here the CDR3 DNA reads TGTGCCAGCAGCTTAGAGACCTCCTACGAGCAGTACTTC. The chain links TRBV11-2 to TRBJ2-7, with D hard to call. Trimming removed 0 bases from V and 0 bases from J, with 3 bases in between. The germline V gene has CDR1 SGHAT and CDR2 FQNNGV. The CDR3 covers 13 residues.

The CDR3 DNA follows: TGTGCCTGGAGCCGACTAGCGGATTACGAGCAGTACTTC. It is translated as CAWSRLADYEQYF. The chain is built from TRBV30 and TRBJ2-7, with 9 bases aligning to TRBD2. CDR3 length equals 13 residues. V lost 3 bases and J lost 4; bases outside the gene matches: 4. CDR1 is GTSNPN, CDR2 SVGIG, per germline (reference sequence).

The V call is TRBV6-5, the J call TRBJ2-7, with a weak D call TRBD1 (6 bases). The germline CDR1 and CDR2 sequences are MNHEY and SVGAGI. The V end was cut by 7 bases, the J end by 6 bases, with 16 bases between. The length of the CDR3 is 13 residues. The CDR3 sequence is CASKGVRVGEQYF. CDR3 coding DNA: TGTGCCAGCAAGGGGGTCAGGGTCGGCGAGCAGTACTTC.

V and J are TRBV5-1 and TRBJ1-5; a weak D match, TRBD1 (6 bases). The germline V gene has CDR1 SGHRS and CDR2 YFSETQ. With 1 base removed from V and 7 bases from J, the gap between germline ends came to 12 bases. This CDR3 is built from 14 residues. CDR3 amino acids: CASSLSGAGQPQHF. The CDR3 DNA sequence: TGCGCCAGCAGCTTGTCAGGGGCCGGGCAGCCCCAGCATTTT.

Here the CDR3 reads CASSLHFGGSSSYNEQFF. The CDR3 coding sequence is TGTGCCAGCAGCTTACATTTCGGCGGGAGTAGTTCCTACAATGAGCAGTTCTTC. This sequence joins TRBV11-2 and TRBJ2-1; TRBD2 matches 7 bases. Trimming cost V 2 bases and J 1 base; bases outside gene matches: 11. Germline CDR1 SGHAT, CDR2 FQNNGV. CDR3 length: 18 amino acids. Supplemented by reference TRBV11-2 and TRBJ2-1, the full variable domain reads EAGVAQSPRYKIIEKRQSVAFWCNPISGHATLYWYQQILGQGPKLLIQFQNNGVVDDSQLPKDRFSAERLKGVDSTLKIQPAKLEDSAVYLCASSLHFGGSSSYNEQFFGPGTRLTVL.

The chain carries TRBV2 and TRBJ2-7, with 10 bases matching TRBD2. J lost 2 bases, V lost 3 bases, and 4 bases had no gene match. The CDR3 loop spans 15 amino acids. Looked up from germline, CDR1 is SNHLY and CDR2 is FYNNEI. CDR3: CASSERLAGAYEQYF. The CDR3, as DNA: TGTGCCAGCAGTGAGAGGCTAGCGGGAGCCTACGAGCAGTACTTC.

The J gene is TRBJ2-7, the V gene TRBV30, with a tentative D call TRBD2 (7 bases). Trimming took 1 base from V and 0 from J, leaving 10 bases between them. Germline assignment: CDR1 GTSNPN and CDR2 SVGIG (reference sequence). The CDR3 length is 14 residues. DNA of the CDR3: TGTGCCTGGAGTGAGGGGGGGGGCTCCTACGAGCAGTACTTC. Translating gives CAWSEGGGSYEQYF.

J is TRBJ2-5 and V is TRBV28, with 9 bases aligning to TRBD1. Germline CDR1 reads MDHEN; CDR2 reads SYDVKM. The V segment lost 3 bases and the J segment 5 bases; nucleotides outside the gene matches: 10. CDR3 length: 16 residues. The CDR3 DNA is TGTGCCAGCAGTTTTCCCGAACAGGGGGCGCCGGAGACCCAGTACTTC. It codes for CASSFPEQGAPETQYF.

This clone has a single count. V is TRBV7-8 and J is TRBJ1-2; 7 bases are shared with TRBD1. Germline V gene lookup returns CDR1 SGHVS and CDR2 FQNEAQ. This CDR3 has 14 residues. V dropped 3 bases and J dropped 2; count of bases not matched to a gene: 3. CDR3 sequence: CASSFGRGNYGYTF. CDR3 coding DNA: TGTGCCAGCAGCTTTGGCAGGGGGAACTATGGCTACACCTTC.

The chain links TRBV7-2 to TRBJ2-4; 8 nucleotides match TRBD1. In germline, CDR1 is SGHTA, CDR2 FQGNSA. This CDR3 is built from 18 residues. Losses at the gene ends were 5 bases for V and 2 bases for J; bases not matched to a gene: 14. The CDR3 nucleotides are TGTGCCAGCAGCAACGGCCCCGGACAGGGCGCTACCAAAAACATTCAGTACTTC. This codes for CASSNGPGQGATKNIQYF.

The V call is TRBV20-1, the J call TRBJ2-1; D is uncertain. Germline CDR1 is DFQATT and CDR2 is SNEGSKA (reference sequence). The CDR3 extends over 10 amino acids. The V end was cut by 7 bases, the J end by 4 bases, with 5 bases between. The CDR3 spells CSGLYNEQFF. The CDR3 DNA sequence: TGCAGTGGCCTTTACAATGAGCAGTTCTTC.

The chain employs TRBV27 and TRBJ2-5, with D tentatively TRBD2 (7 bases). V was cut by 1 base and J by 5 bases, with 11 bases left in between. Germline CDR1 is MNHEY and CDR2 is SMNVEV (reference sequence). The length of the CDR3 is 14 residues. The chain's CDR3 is CASSLWGGEETQYF. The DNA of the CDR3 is TGTGCCAGCAGTTTATGGGGGGGCGAGGAGACCCAGTACTTC.

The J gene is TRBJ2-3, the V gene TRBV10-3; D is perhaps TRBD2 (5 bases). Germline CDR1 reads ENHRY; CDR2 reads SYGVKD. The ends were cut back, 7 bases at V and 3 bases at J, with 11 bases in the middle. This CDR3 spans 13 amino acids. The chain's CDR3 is CAIMRAGTDTQYF. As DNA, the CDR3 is TGTGCCATCATGAGGGCCGGGACAGATACGCAGTATTTT.

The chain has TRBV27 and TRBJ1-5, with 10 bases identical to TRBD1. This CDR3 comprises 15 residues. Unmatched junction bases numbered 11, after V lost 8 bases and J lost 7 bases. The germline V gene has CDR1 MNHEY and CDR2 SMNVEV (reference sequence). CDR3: CASGPTGGAGQPQHF. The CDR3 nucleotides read TGTGCCAGCGGCCCGACAGGGGGCGCAGGGCAGCCCCAGCATTTT.

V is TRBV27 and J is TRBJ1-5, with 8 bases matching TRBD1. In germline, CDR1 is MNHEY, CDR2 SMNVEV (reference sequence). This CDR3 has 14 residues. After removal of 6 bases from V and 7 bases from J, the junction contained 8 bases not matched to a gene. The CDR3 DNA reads TGTGCCAGCAGGGAAACAGGGGGAGGACAGCCCCAGCATTTT. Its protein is CASRETGGGQPQHF.

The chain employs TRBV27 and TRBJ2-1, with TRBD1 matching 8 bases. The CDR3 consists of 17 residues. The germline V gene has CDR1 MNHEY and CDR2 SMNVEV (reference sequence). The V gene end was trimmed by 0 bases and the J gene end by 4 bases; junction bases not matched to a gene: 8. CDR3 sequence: CASSLSRTGRVYNEQFF. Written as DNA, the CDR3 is TGTGCCAGCAGTTTATCCCGGACAGGGAGAGTGTACAATGAGCAGTTCTTC.

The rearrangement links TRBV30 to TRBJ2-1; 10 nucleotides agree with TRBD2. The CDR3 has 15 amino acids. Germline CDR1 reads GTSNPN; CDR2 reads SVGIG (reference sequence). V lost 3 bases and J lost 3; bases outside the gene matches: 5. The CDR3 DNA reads TGTGCCTGGAGCTACCTAGCGGGGGACTACAATGAGCAGTTCTTC. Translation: CAWSYLAGDYNEQFF.

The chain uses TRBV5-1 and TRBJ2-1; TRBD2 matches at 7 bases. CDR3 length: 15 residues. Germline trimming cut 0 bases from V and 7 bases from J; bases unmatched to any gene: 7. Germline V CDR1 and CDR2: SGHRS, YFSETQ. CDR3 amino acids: CASSLVAGVRNEQFF. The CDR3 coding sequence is TGCGCCAGCAGCTTGGTTGCGGGAGTACGGAATGAGCAGTTCTTC.

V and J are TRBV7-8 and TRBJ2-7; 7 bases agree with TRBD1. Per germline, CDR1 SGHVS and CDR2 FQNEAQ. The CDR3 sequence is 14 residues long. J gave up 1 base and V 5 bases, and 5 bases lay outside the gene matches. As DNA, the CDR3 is TGTGCCAGCAGCCAACGGGACAGTTCCTACGAGCAGTACTTC. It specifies CASSQRDSSYEQYF.

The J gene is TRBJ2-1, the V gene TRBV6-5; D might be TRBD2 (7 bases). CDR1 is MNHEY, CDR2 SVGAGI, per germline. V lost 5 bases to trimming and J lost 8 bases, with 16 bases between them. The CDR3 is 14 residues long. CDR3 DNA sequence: TGTGCCAGCAGTAAACTGGGGGGGCGCGATGAGCAGTTCTTC. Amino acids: CASSKLGGRDEQFF.

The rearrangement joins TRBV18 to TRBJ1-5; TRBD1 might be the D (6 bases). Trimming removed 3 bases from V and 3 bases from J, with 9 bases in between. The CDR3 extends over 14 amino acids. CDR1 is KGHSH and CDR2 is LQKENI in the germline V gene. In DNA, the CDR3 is TGTGCCAGCTCACCTAACAGGGACAATCAGCCCCAGCATTTT. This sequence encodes CASSPNRDNQPQHF.

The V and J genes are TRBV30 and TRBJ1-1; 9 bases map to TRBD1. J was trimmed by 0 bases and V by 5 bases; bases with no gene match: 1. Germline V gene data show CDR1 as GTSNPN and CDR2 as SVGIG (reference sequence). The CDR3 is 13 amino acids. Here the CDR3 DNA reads TGTGCCTGGGACAGGGGGATGAACACTGAAGCTTTCTTT. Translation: CAWDRGMNTEAFF.

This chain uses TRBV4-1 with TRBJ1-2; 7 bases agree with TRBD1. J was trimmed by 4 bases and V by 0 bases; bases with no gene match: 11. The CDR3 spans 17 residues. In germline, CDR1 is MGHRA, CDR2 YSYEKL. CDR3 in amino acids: CASSQDLEGGFVYGYTF. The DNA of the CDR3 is TGCGCCAGCAGCCAAGATTTGGAAGGGGGCTTTGTCTATGGCTACACCTTC.

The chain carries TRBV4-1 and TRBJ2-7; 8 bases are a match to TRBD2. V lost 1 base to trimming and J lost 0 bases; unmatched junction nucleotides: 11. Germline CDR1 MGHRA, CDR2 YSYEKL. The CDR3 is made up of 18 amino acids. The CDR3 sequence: CASSQGGVAGTLSYEQYF. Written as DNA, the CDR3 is TGCGCCAGCAGCCAAGGGGGGGTAGCGGGAACTCTCTCCTACGAGCAGTACTTC.

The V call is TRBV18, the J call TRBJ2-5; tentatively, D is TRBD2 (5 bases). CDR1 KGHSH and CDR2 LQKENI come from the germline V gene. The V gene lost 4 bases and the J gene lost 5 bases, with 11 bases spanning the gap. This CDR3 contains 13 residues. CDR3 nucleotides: TGTGCCAGCTCACGTTCGGGATTGGAGACCCAGTACTTC. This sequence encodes CASSRSGLETQYF.

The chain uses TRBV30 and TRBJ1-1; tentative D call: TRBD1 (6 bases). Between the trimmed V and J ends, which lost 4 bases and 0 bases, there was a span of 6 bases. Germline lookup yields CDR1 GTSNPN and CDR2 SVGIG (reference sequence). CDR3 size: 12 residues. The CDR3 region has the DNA TGTGCCTGGAACAGGGTGAACACTGAAGCTTTCTTT. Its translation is CAWNRVNTEAFF.

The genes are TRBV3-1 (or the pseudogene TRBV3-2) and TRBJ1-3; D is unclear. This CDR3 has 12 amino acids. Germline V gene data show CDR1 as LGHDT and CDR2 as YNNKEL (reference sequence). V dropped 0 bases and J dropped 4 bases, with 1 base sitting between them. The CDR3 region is CASSQEGNTIYF. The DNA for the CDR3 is TGTGCCAGCAGCCAAGAAGGAAACACCATATATTTT.

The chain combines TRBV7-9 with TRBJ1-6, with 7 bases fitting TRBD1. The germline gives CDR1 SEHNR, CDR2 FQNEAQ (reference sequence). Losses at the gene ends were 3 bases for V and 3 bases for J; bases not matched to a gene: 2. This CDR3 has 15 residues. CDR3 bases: TGTGCCAGCAGCTTCCGGGACAGCTATAATTCACCCCTCCACTTT. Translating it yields CASSFRDSYNSPLHF.

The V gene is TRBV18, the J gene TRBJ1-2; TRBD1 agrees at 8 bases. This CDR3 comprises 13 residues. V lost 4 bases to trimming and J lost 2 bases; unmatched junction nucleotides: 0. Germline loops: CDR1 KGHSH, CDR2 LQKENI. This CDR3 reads CASSRTGNYGYTF. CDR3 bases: TGTGCCAGCTCACGGACAGGGAACTATGGCTACACCTTC.

This CDR3 is CASDSGANVLTF. The CDR3 DNA follows: TGCGCCAGCGACTCTGGGGCCAACGTCCTGACTTTC. The gene calls are TRBV5-1 and TRBJ2-6; D gene unclear. Looked up from germline, CDR1 is SGHRS and CDR2 is YFSETQ. V was trimmed by 7 bases and J by 0 bases, leaving 2 bases between them. The CDR3 length is 12 residues.

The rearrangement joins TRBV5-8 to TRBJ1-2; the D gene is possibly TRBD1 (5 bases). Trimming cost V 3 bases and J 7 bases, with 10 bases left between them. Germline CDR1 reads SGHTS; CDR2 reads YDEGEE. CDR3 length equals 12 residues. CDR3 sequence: CASSSWGVGYTF. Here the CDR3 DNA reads TGTGCCAGCAGCTCGTGGGGGGTTGGCTACACCTTC.